Listed below are T cell receptor beta chains from one sample, sequenced in a study of CD8 T cells in Susac syndrome. TCRdb called the immunoSEQ multiplex PCR reads again in MiXCR, with one record for every CDR3 protein. Of about 90,000 distinct CDR3 sequences detected, 80% to 95% appear once; the ten largest clones hold around 0.34%. The sample was CD8+ T cells from PBMCs. These receptors were collected from a human donor in good health. Each CDR3 is given with its conserved first and last residue. D genes are given only for firm matches. Expanded clones are given a class, and other clones once, few, many or no size at all.

CDR3 length: 20
J gene: TRBJ1-5
D gene: .
clone size: .
V gene: TRBV11-2
CDR3 DNA: TGTGCCAGCAGCTCGGAGGCTGCGGTTATTGCGGGGTATAGCAATCAGCCCCAGCATTTT
CDR3 protein: CASSSEAAVIAGYSNQPQHF

CDR3 length: 13
J gene: TRBJ2-7
D gene: .
clone size: .
V gene: TRBV5-1
CDR3 DNA: TGCGCCAGCAGCTTGGAAGGCTCCTACGAGCAGTACTTC
CDR3 protein: CASSLEGSYEQYF

CDR3 length: 16
J gene: TRBJ1-1
D gene: .
clone size: .
V gene: TRBV27
CDR3 DNA: TGTGCCAGCAGTTACGCCCTGGGAGAGGGGGTCACTGAAGCTTTCTTT
CDR3 protein: CASSYALGEGVTEAFF

CDR3 length: 14
J gene: TRBJ2-7
D gene: .
clone size: .
V gene: TRBV5-4
CDR3 DNA: TGTGCCAGCAGCTTGCGGGACGGCACCTACGAGCAGTACTTC
CDR3 protein: CASSLRDGTYEQYF

CDR3 length: 13
J gene: TRBJ2-2
D gene: .
clone size: once
V gene: TRBV12-3/TRBV12-4
CDR3 DNA: TGTGCCAGCAGTTTAGGGGTTCCGGGGGAGCTGTTTTTT
CDR3 protein: CASSLGVPGELFF

CDR3 length: 13
J gene: TRBJ2-1
D gene: .
clone size: .
V gene: TRBV7-2
CDR3 DNA: TGTGCCAGCAGCTTAGGACTACACAATGAGCAGTTCTTC
CDR3 protein: CASSLGLHNEQFF

CDR3 length: 10
J gene: TRBJ1-1
D gene: .
clone size: .
V gene: TRBV11-2
CDR3 DNA: TGTGTTGGACAGCAGGGAAAAGCTTTCTTT
CDR3 protein: CVGQQGKAFF

CDR3 length: 15
J gene: TRBJ2-3
D gene: .
clone size: .
V gene: TRBV19
CDR3 DNA: TGTGCCAGTAGTTCGGGACTTTCAATCACAGATACGCAGTATTTT
CDR3 protein: CASSSGLSITDTQYF

CDR3 length: 15
J gene: TRBJ1-5
D gene: .
clone size: .
V gene: TRBV7-9
CDR3 DNA: TGTGCCAGCAGCTTAGCACAGGGTTACAATCAGCCCCAGCATTTT
CDR3 protein: CASSLAQGYNQPQHF

CDR3 length: 17
J gene: TRBJ1-4
D gene: .
clone size: .
V gene: TRBV6-1
CDR3 DNA: TGTGCCACCGCCTGGGCGGATTGGGCTACGACTAATGAAAAACTGTTTTTT
CDR3 protein: CATAWADWATTNEKLFF

CDR3 length: 15
J gene: TRBJ2-3
D gene: .
clone size: .
V gene: TRBV28
CDR3 DNA: TGTGCCAGCAGTTTATTGGCGGTGAGCACAGATACGCAGTATTTT
CDR3 protein: CASSLLAVSTDTQYF

CDR3 length: 12
J gene: TRBJ2-7
D gene: .
clone size: .
V gene: TRBV11-2
CDR3 DNA: TGTGCCAGCAGCTTAGTTACCTACGAGCAGTACTTC
CDR3 protein: CASSLVTYEQYF

CDR3 length: 16
J gene: TRBJ2-1
D gene: TRBD2
clone size: .
V gene: TRBV5-4
CDR3 DNA: TGTGCCAGCAGCTCCCAGGGAACTAGCGTATCCAATGAGCAGTTCTTC
CDR3 protein: CASSSQGTSVSNEQFF

CDR3 length: 14
J gene: TRBJ2-7
D gene: .
clone size: .
V gene: TRBV19
CDR3 DNA: TGTGCCAGTACCCGGTCCCATGGGGGCTACGAGCAGTACTTC
CDR3 protein: CASTRSHGGYEQYF

CDR3 length: 14
J gene: TRBJ1-3
D gene: .
clone size: .
V gene: TRBV29-1
CDR3 DNA: TGCAGCGTTGAAGACAGCAGCTCTGGAAACACCATATATTTT
CDR3 protein: CSVEDSSSGNTIYF

CDR3 length: 15
J gene: TRBJ1-2
D gene: TRBD1
clone size: once
V gene: TRBV15
CDR3 DNA: TGTGCCACCAGCACGCCGGGACAGGGTGACTATGGCTACACCTTC
CDR3 protein: CATSTPGQGDYGYTF

CDR3 length: 16
J gene: TRBJ2-5
D gene: .
clone size: .
V gene: TRBV13
CDR3 DNA: TGTGCCAGCAGCCCTCGATTGACAGGCTCCCAAGAGACCCAGTACTTC
CDR3 protein: CASSPRLTGSQETQYF

CDR3 length: 12
J gene: TRBJ2-7
D gene: .
clone size: .
V gene: TRBV12-3/TRBV12-4
CDR3 DNA: TGTGCCAGCAGTAGGGTGACCTACGAGCAGTACTTC
CDR3 protein: CASSRVTYEQYF

CDR3 length: 14
J gene: TRBJ1-1
D gene: .
clone size: .
V gene: TRBV12-3/TRBV12-4
CDR3 DNA: TGTGCCAGCAGTTTTAGGGGGGTGAACACTGAAGCTTTCTTT
CDR3 protein: CASSFRGVNTEAFF

CDR3 length: 13
J gene: TRBJ1-5
D gene: .
clone size: .
V gene: TRBV29-1
CDR3 DNA: TGCAGCGTGGGAACAGAGTTCAATCAGCCCCAGCATTTT
CDR3 protein: CSVGTEFNQPQHF

CDR3 length: 15
J gene: TRBJ2-3
D gene: TRBD2
clone size: .
V gene: TRBV29-1
CDR3 DNA: TGCAGCGTTGAGATCGTAGCGGGTGACCGAGATACGCAGTATTTT
CDR3 protein: CSVEIVAGDRDTQYF

CDR3 length: 15
J gene: TRBJ2-1
D gene: .
clone size: .
V gene: TRBV11-1
CDR3 DNA: TGTGCCAGCAGCTTAGGTGGGAGCCTTTACAATGAGCAGTTCTTC
CDR3 protein: CASSLGGSLYNEQFF

CDR3 length: 14
J gene: TRBJ2-1
D gene: TRBD1
clone size: .
V gene: TRBV29-1
CDR3 DNA: TGCAGTTACAGGGGAGAGAGCTCCTACAATGAGCAGTTCTTC
CDR3 protein: CSYRGESSYNEQFF

CDR3 length: 15
J gene: TRBJ2-1
D gene: TRBD1
clone size: few
V gene: TRBV18
CDR3 DNA: TGTGCCAGCTCACTGGGACAGGGGCCCTACAATGAGCAGTTCTTC
CDR3 protein: CASSLGQGPYNEQFF

CDR3 length: 13
J gene: TRBJ2-2
D gene: .
clone size: few
V gene: TRBV9
CDR3 DNA: TGTGCCAGCAGCGTAGGTGGGAGCGGGGAGCTGTTTTTT
CDR3 protein: CASSVGGSGELFF

CDR3 length: 15
J gene: TRBJ2-1
D gene: .
clone size: .
V gene: TRBV24-1
CDR3 DNA: TGTGCCACCAGTCCTAGAGCGGGCCCCTACAATGAGCAGTTCTTC
CDR3 protein: CATSPRAGPYNEQFF

CDR3 length: 17
J gene: TRBJ2-3
D gene: TRBD2
clone size: few
V gene: TRBV4-1
CDR3 DNA: TGCGCCAGCAGCCGAATCGGACTAGCGGGGGAGGAAGATACGCAGTATTTT
CDR3 protein: CASSRIGLAGEEDTQYF

CDR3 length: 11
J gene: TRBJ2-3
D gene: .
clone size: .
V gene: TRBV29-1
CDR3 DNA: TGCAGCGAAGAGGCGGGCGATACGCAGTATTTT
CDR3 protein: CSEEAGDTQYF

CDR3 length: 15
J gene: TRBJ2-3
D gene: .
clone size: .
V gene: TRBV11-2
CDR3 DNA: TGTGCCAGCAGCTTGTTCCAGGGTATTGGGAATACGCAGTATTTT
CDR3 protein: CASSLFQGIGNTQYF

CDR3 length: 15
J gene: TRBJ1-2
D gene: .
clone size: .
V gene: TRBV29-1
CDR3 DNA: TGCAGCGTTGATTCCCCCCATGGGGCATATTCTGGCTACACCTTC
CDR3 protein: CSVDSPHGAYSGYTF

CDR3 length: 14
J gene: TRBJ2-2
D gene: .
clone size: .
V gene: TRBV2
CDR3 DNA: TGTGCCAGCAGTGATGGAAGTAGCACCGGGGAGCTGTTTTTT
CDR3 protein: CASSDGSSTGELFF

CDR3 length: 11
J gene: TRBJ2-2
D gene: .
clone size: .
V gene: TRBV20-1
CDR3 DNA: TGCAGTGCTCCACTGGACGGGGAGCTGTTTTTT
CDR3 protein: CSAPLDGELFF

CDR3 length: 13
J gene: TRBJ2-7
D gene: .
clone size: .
V gene: TRBV2
CDR3 DNA: TGTGCCGGGAACAGGGAGAATCCCTACGAGCAGTACTTC
CDR3 protein: CAGNRENPYEQYF

CDR3 length: 15
J gene: TRBJ2-7
D gene: TRBD1
clone size: .
V gene: TRBV5-1
CDR3 DNA: TGCGCCAGCAGCTTGTACCGGACAGGGACCTACGAGCAGTACTTC
CDR3 protein: CASSLYRTGTYEQYF

CDR3 length: 14
J gene: TRBJ2-7
D gene: TRBD2
clone size: .
V gene: TRBV20-1
CDR3 DNA: TGCAGTGCTCGTACCGGGACTAGCACATACGAGCAGTACTTC
CDR3 protein: CSARTGTSTYEQYF

CDR3 length: 14
J gene: TRBJ1-4
D gene: TRBD1
clone size: once
V gene: TRBV27
CDR3 DNA: TGTGCCAGCAGCCCCGGGACAGGTAGCGAAAAACTGTTTTTT
CDR3 protein: CASSPGTGSEKLFF

CDR3 length: 14
J gene: TRBJ1-1
D gene: .
clone size: .
V gene: TRBV6-1
CDR3 DNA: TGTGCCAGCAGCCTTACAGGGTATAATGCTGAAGCTTTCTTT
CDR3 protein: CASSLTGYNAEAFF

CDR3 length: 15
J gene: TRBJ2-1
D gene: .
clone size: .
V gene: TRBV3-1
CDR3 DNA: TGTGCCAGCAGCGAAGGAGGGAACAACTACAATGAGCAGTTCTTC
CDR3 protein: CASSEGGNNYNEQFF

CDR3 length: 14
J gene: TRBJ1-5
D gene: .
clone size: .
V gene: TRBV9
CDR3 DNA: TGTGCCAGCAGCGCGACAGTTAGCAATCAGCCCCAGCATTTT
CDR3 protein: CASSATVSNQPQHF

CDR3 length: 12
J gene: TRBJ2-1
D gene: TRBD2
clone size: once
V gene: TRBV30
CDR3 DNA: TGTGCCTGGAGTCTAGCGGGGGGGCGGGAGTTCTTC
CDR3 protein: CAWSLAGGREFF

CDR3 length: 15
J gene: TRBJ1-5
D gene: TRBD1
clone size: .
V gene: TRBV20-1
CDR3 DNA: TGCAGTGCTAGCTCGGACAGGGGGCTCGATCAGCCCCAGCATTTT
CDR3 protein: CSASSDRGLDQPQHF

CDR3 length: 13
J gene: TRBJ1-2
D gene: .
clone size: .
V gene: TRBV29-1
CDR3 DNA: TGCAGCGCCCCGGAGGCCAATAACTATGGCTACACCTTC
CDR3 protein: CSAPEANNYGYTF

CDR3 length: 14
J gene: TRBJ2-1
D gene: .
clone size: .
V gene: TRBV27
CDR3 DNA: TGTGCCAGCAGTTTAAGCTCGGCCAACAATGAGCAGTTCTTC
CDR3 protein: CASSLSSANNEQFF

CDR3 length: 13
J gene: TRBJ2-7
D gene: .
clone size: .
V gene: TRBV25-1
CDR3 DNA: TGTGCCAGCAGTGAATCCGGGGCGAGCGAGCAGTACTTC
CDR3 protein: CASSESGASEQYF

CDR3 length: 14
J gene: TRBJ1-2
D gene: .
clone size: .
V gene: TRBV6-6
CDR3 DNA: TGTGCCAGCACCTCAAATACAGGGAACTATGGCTACACCTTC
CDR3 protein: CASTSNTGNYGYTF

CDR3 length: 12
J gene: TRBJ2-7
D gene: .
clone size: .
V gene: TRBV9
CDR3 DNA: TGTGCCAGCAGCGGACGATCCTACGAGCAGTACTTC
CDR3 protein: CASSGRSYEQYF

CDR3 length: 16
J gene: TRBJ1-1
D gene: .
clone size: once
V gene: TRBV5-1
CDR3 DNA: TGCGCCAGCAGCCTCGAACCCGGGACACCGAACACTGAAGCTTTCTTT
CDR3 protein: CASSLEPGTPNTEAFF

CDR3 length: 16
J gene: TRBJ2-1
D gene: TRBD2
clone size: .
V gene: TRBV9
CDR3 DNA: TGTGCCAGCAGCGTTAGACTAGCGGCCGTAGGGAATGAGCAGTTCTTC
CDR3 protein: CASSVRLAAVGNEQFF

CDR3 length: 10
J gene: TRBJ2-7
D gene: .
clone size: .
V gene: TRBV2
CDR3 DNA: TGTGCCAGCAGTGGGGGCGAGCAGTACTTC
CDR3 protein: CASSGGEQYF

CDR3 length: 15
J gene: TRBJ2-3
D gene: .
clone size: .
V gene: TRBV6-6
CDR3 DNA: TGTGCCAGCAGTGGGGTGGGGTATCCCGGAGATACGCAGTATTTT
CDR3 protein: CASSGVGYPGDTQYF

CDR3 length: 14
J gene: TRBJ2-5
D gene: TRBD2
clone size: .
V gene: TRBV7-6
CDR3 DNA: TGTGCCAGCAGCCCACTGACTAGCGGGGAGACCCAGTACTTC
CDR3 protein: CASSPLTSGETQYF

CDR3 length: 16
J gene: TRBJ2-1
D gene: .
clone size: .
V gene: TRBV3-1
CDR3 DNA: TGTGCCAGCAGCCAAGCAGCGACGAGCTCCTACAATGAGCAGTTCTTC
CDR3 protein: CASSQAATSSYNEQFF

CDR3 length: 13
J gene: TRBJ2-1
D gene: .
clone size: .
V gene: TRBV9
CDR3 DNA: TGTGCCAGCAGCGTAGGGGGGGGCGGTGAGCAGTTCTTC
CDR3 protein: CASSVGGGGEQFF

CDR3 length: 15
J gene: TRBJ1-5
D gene: TRBD1
clone size: .
V gene: TRBV9
CDR3 DNA: TGTGCCAGCAGCGTCGGACAGGGTGAGGGTCAGCCCCAGCATTTT
CDR3 protein: CASSVGQGEGQPQHF

CDR3 length: 14
J gene: TRBJ2-5
D gene: .
clone size: .
V gene: TRBV5-4
CDR3 DNA: TGTGCCAGCAGCCCCGTAATGGACCTGGAGACCCAGTACTTC
CDR3 protein: CASSPVMDLETQYF